The 31 T cell receptor beta chains listed next were all sequenced from one sample in a study of T cell responses to AZD1222 COVID-19 vaccine. Clones were read by immunoSEQ multiplex PCR, and TCRdb kept only the in-frame ones, dropping some. Of about 170,000 clones in the sample, approximately 90% were seen once. Specimen: peripheral blood, collected on day 0 of AZD1222 vaccination. The source is an adult in good health.

The chain uses TRBV9 and TRBJ2-3; D is ambiguous. In germline, CDR1 is SGDLS, CDR2 YYNGEE. Trimming stripped 2 bases from V and 4 bases from J, with 8 bases between. The CDR3 is 13 residues long. CDR3 sequence: CASSVRPADTQYF. In DNA form, the CDR3 reads TGTGCCAGCAGCGTTCGACCGGCAGATACGCAGTATTTT.

The rearrangement links TRBV4-2 to TRBJ2-3; no firm D call. Per the germline V gene, CDR1 is LGHNA and CDR2 is YNFKEQ. V lost 1 base to trimming and J lost 2 bases, with 13 bases between them. The CDR3 has 16 amino acids. The CDR3 DNA follows: TGTGCCAGCAGCCAAGCTTGGGCAGAAAACACAGATACGCAGTATTTT. Its translation is CASSQAWAENTDTQYF.

In this sample, this clone turned up a few times. The rearrangement uses TRBV4-1 and TRBJ2-1; D gene uncertain. This CDR3 has 15 residues. V lost 5 bases to trimming and J lost 9 bases, with 20 bases between them. Germline CDR1 is MGHRA and CDR2 is YSYEKL. This chain's CDR3 is CASSAAPSIASEQFF. CDR3 in DNA: TGCGCCAGCAGCGCAGCCCCTTCTATTGCAAGTGAGCAGTTCTTC.

The V and J genes are TRBV28 and TRBJ2-1; 10 bases fit TRBD2. The ends lost 6 bases at V and 4 bases at J; junction bases unmatched: 9. CDR1 is MDHEN and CDR2 is SYDVKM in the germline V gene. The CDR3 is made up of 16 amino acids. As DNA, the CDR3 is TGTGCCAGCAGCCCCGCACTAGCGGGGTATTACAATGAGCAGTTCTTC. It yields the protein CASSPALAGYYNEQFF.

The chain combines TRBV7-9 with TRBJ2-3; 13 positions match TRBD2. With V trimmed by 5 bases and J by 3 bases, 5 bases remained unmatched. The CDR3 runs 16 residues. Per the germline V gene, CDR1 is SEHNR and CDR2 is FQNEAQ (reference sequence). The CDR3 spells CASSPPGLAGTDTQYF. CDR3 bases: TGTGCCAGCAGCCCACCGGGACTAGCGGGAACAGATACGCAGTATTTT.

This clone was detected only once. The chain couples TRBV18 to TRBJ2-7; TRBD2 matches 9 bases. The J segment lost 5 bases and the V segment lost 2 bases, leaving 10 bases of the junction unmatched. This CDR3 contains 16 residues. CDR1 and CDR2 (germline): KGHSH, LQKENI. For the CDR3, the DNA is TGTGCCAGCTCACCAGATGCTGGACTAGCGTACAACGAGCAGTACTTC. Its translation: CASSPDAGLAYNEQYF.

This chain links TRBV19 with TRBJ1-1; D unresolved. The CDR3 length is 15 residues. V was pared by 5 bases and J by 1 base, with 14 bases between. The V gene's germline CDR1 is LNHDA and CDR2 SQIVND (reference sequence). In nucleotides, the CDR3 is TGTGCCAGTAGTCCGCAGGCCATCCCGAACACTGAAGCTTTCTTT. It codes for CASSPQAIPNTEAFF.

The J gene is TRBJ1-1, the V gene TRBV6-5; perhaps TRBD1 as D (6 bases). Germline V CDR1 and CDR2: MNHEY, SVGAGI. The CDR3 runs to 14 residues. V was trimmed by 6 bases and J by 1 base, leaving 12 bases between them. CDR3 nucleotide sequence: TGTGCCAGCAGCCGGACAGTTGCGAACACTGAAGCTTTCTTT. It is translated as CASSRTVANTEAFF.

V gene TRBV7-8 combines with J gene TRBJ2-1; tentative D call: TRBD1 (6 bases). The V gene lost 2 bases and the J gene lost 4 bases, with 15 bases spanning the gap. Germline CDR1 SGHVS, CDR2 FQNEAQ. This CDR3 comprises 16 residues. DNA of the CDR3: TGTGCCAGCAGCTTATACAGGGATGGAAAATACAATGAGCAGTTCTTC. Amino acid sequence: CASSLYRDGKYNEQFF.

The rearrangement joins TRBV15 to TRBJ1-6, with D uncertain. The V end lost 0 bases, the J end lost 7 bases, and 7 bases lay between the germline ends. The CDR3 covers 14 residues. The V gene's germline CDR1 is LNHNV and CDR2 YYDKDF (reference sequence). The CDR3 region is CATSRDAENSPLHF. The CDR3 nucleotides read TGTGCCACCAGCAGAGATGCGGAAAATTCACCCCTCCACTTT.

This sequence joins TRBV25-1 and TRBJ2-2; 10 bases align to TRBD2. The CDR3 is 18 amino acids. The ends lost 1 base at V and 5 bases at J; junction bases unmatched: 10. Germline CDR1 reads MGHDK; CDR2 reads SYGVNS. CDR3 coding DNA: TGTGCCAGCAGTGAATGGGGAGCGGGAGGGCCCGGAACCGGGGAGCTGTTTTTT. Protein sequence: CASSEWGAGGPGTGELFF. Full variable domain (missing parts from reference TRBV25-1 and TRBJ2-2): EADIYQTPRYLVIGTGKKITLECSQTMGHDKMYWYQQDPGMELHLIHYSYGVNSTEKGDLSSESTVSRIRTEHFPLTLESARPSHTSQYLCASSEWGAGGPGTGELFFGEGSRLTVL.

The J gene is TRBJ2-1, the V gene TRBV7-3, with 7 bases matching TRBD2. CDR3 length equals 14 residues. The junction had 4 bases not matched to a gene; V was cut back by 2 bases and J by 6 bases. The germline V gene encodes CDR1 SGHTA and CDR2 FQGTGA. The CDR3 nucleotides are TGTGCCAGCAGCTTAGGGCTAGCGGCCAATGAGCAGTTCTTC. Protein: CASSLGLAANEQFF.

The chain has TRBV27 and TRBJ1-5; D is unclear. From germline, CDR1 is MNHEY and CDR2 SMNVEV (reference sequence). The V and J ends lost 3 bases and 2 bases respectively, with 5 bases between them. This CDR3 spans 13 amino acids. The CDR3 DNA reads TGTGCCAGCAGTTTTTTGGGCAATCAGCCCCAGCATTTT. It is translated as CASSFLGNQPQHF.

The chain joins TRBV6-4 to TRBJ1-6, with 9 bases identical to TRBD1. Germline V lookup: CDR1 MRHNA, CDR2 SNTAGT. The CDR3 runs to 17 residues. The J segment lost 6 bases and the V segment lost 3 bases, leaving 9 bases of the junction unmatched. This CDR3 reads CASSEQGTGSRNSPLHF. The CDR3 DNA reads as TGTGCCAGCAGTGAACAAGGGACAGGGTCCCGTAATTCACCCCTCCACTTT.

The V and J genes are TRBV23-1 and TRBJ2-1, with TRBD2 matching over 7 bases. TRBV23-1 is an open reading frame, and its role is uncertain. This CDR3 region has 18 residues. V gave up 4 bases and J gave up 5 bases; unmatched junction bases: 17. The CDR3 DNA reads as TGCGCCAGCAGTCCAATCCTCTTTAGAGCGGGATACGACAATGAGCAGTTCTTC. This gives the protein CASSPILFRAGYDNEQFF.

This clone was found once. The V call is TRBV6-5, the J call TRBJ1-1; D gene unclear. Deletions cut 7 bases from V and 2 bases from J, with 14 bases between. The CDR3 is 14 residues long. CDR1 MNHEY and CDR2 SVGAGI come from the germline V gene. DNA of the CDR3: TGTGCCAGCAAGGCTCGGGTTCTAAACACTGAAGCTTTCTTT. This sequence encodes CASKARVLNTEAFF.

This sequence joins TRBV5-1 and TRBJ2-3, with 8 bases identical to TRBD2. Trimming at V came to 6 bases and at J to 4 bases, leaving 13 bases not matched to a gene. The CDR3 runs 16 residues. Germline V CDR1 and CDR2: SGHRS, YFSETQ. CDR3 sequence (DNA): TGCGCCAGCACGCACACTCCGGGACTAGATGCAGATACGCAGTATTTT. Translation: CASTHTPGLDADTQYF.

This chain connects TRBV3-1 (or the pseudogene TRBV3-2) to TRBJ1-1; the D is unclear. The CDR3 sequence is 14 residues long. In germline, CDR1 is LGHDT, CDR2 YNNKEL (reference sequence). V shed 4 bases and J shed 1 base, with 10 bases lying between them. CDR3 residues: CASSLNSPNTEAFF. The CDR3 region has the DNA TGTGCCAGCAGCCTCAACTCCCCGAACACTGAAGCTTTCTTT.

The rearrangement links TRBV7-8 to TRBJ2-2; D is unresolved. The germline V gene has CDR1 SGHVS and CDR2 FQNEAQ. Trimming stripped 1 base from V and 3 bases from J, with 18 bases between. The CDR3 covers 18 residues. The CDR3 region has the DNA TGTGCCAGCAGCTTAGGGGCCGCCGCGGCCTTCCACACCGGGGAGCTGTTTTTT. This gives the protein CASSLGAAAAFHTGELFF. Full variable domain (missing parts from reference TRBV7-8 and TRBJ2-2): GAGVSQSPRYKVAKRGQDVALRCDPISGHVSLFWYQQALGQGPEFLTYFQNEAQLDKSGLPSDRFFAERPEGSVSTLKIQRTQQEDSAVYLCASSLGAAAAFHTGELFFGEGSRLTVL.

The J gene is TRBJ2-7, the V gene TRBV3-1 (or the pseudogene TRBV3-2); 9 positions agree with TRBD2. The CDR3 totals 15 residues. Germline lookup yields CDR1 LGHDT and CDR2 YNNKEL (reference sequence). Germline trimming cut 0 bases from V and 6 bases from J; bases unmatched to any gene: 6. Here the CDR3 reads CASSQDLGLALEQYF. Here the CDR3 DNA reads TGTGCCAGCAGCCAAGATCTCGGACTAGCGCTCGAGCAGTACTTC.

V and J are TRBV6-5 and TRBJ1-2; D call uncertain. The V and J ends lost 0 bases and 4 bases respectively, with 12 bases between them. CDR1 and CDR2 from the germline V gene are MNHEY and SVGAGI. The CDR3 runs 15 residues. CDR3 loop: CASSYSSGGSYGYTF. DNA for the CDR3: TGTGCCAGCAGTTACTCGAGTGGAGGGAGCTATGGCTACACCTTC.

This chain uses TRBV19 with TRBJ2-7; 7 nucleotides agree with TRBD2. Unmatched junction bases numbered 10, after V lost 3 bases and J lost 5 bases. This CDR3 comprises 15 residues. In germline, CDR1 is LNHDA, CDR2 SQIVND (reference sequence). CDR3 in amino acids: CASSILTGGRNEQYF. Here the CDR3 DNA reads TGTGCCAGTAGTATTTTGACGGGAGGAAGGAACGAGCAGTACTTC.

The chain couples TRBV27 to TRBJ2-7, with D possibly matching TRBD1 (6 bases). Germline-derived CDR1 and CDR2 are MNHEY and SMNVEV (reference sequence). This CDR3 has 15 amino acids. V was trimmed by 4 bases and J by 3 bases, leaving 16 bases between them. The chain's CDR3 is CASSSGQLASYEQYF. The DNA of the CDR3 is TGTGCCAGCAGTTCCGGACAGCTCGCCAGCTACGAGCAGTACTTC.

This chain uses TRBV10-2 with TRBJ2-1, with D tentatively TRBD1 (5 bases). The germline gives CDR1 WSHSY, CDR2 SAAADI. The CDR3 loop spans 13 amino acids. Trimming stripped 6 bases from V and 0 bases from J, with 6 bases between. DNA for the CDR3: TGCGCCAGCAGACAGGCCTCCTACAATGAGCAGTTCTTC. Translating it yields CASRQASYNEQFF.

Details on this clone: This CDR3 is also generated by other DNA sequences in the sample. The gene calls are TRBV19 and TRBJ1-5; D gene unclear. The CDR3 sequence is 13 residues long. Trimming took 3 bases from V and 3 from J, leaving 6 bases between them. Germline V CDR1 and CDR2: LNHDA, SQIVND (reference sequence). In DNA form, the CDR3 reads TGTGCCAGTAGTATCGGGGTCAATCAGCCCCAGCATTTT. It codes for CASSIGVNQPQHF.

The DNA for the CDR3 is TGCGCCAGCAGCCAAGGAAGGGGAGGGGCATACGAGCAGTACTTC. It is translated as CASSQGRGGAYEQYF. The chain employs TRBV4-1 and TRBJ2-7; the match to TRBD2 covers 7 bases. This CDR3 has 15 residues. Per the germline V gene, CDR1 is MGHRA and CDR2 is YSYEKL. J lost 4 bases, V lost 1 base, and 7 bases had no gene match.

This chain connects TRBV3-1 (or the pseudogene TRBV3-2) to TRBJ1-5; no clear D gene. Germline-derived CDR1 and CDR2 are LGHDT and YNNKEL (reference sequence). V lost 2 bases to trimming and J lost 5 bases, with 16 bases between them. This CDR3 has 16 amino acids. The CDR3 DNA follows: TGTGCCAGCAGCCAACCCGGGTGGGAGATTGATCAGCCCCAGCATTTT. Translating gives CASSQPGWEIDQPQHF.

CDR3 sequence reads: CASSSPSTDTQYF. CDR3 sequence (DNA): TGTGCCAGCAGCTCCCCTTCGACAGATACGCAGTATTTT. The chain employs TRBV7-3 and TRBJ2-3; no clear D. Trimming cost V 4 bases and J 3 bases, with 8 bases left between them. The CDR3 covers 13 residues. The germline V gene encodes CDR1 SGHTA and CDR2 FQGTGA.

The gene calls are TRBV18 and TRBJ2-1, with a tentative D call TRBD2 (5 bases). V dropped 4 bases and J dropped 8 bases, with 18 bases sitting between them. Germline-derived CDR1 and CDR2 are KGHSH and LQKENI. This CDR3 is built from 15 residues. The CDR3 DNA is TGTGCCAGCTCACGTTCCTCCGCCGAGGGCGATGAGCAGTTCTTC. Its protein product is CASSRSSAEGDEQFF.

This clone was detected only once. CDR3 sequence (DNA): TGTGCCAGCAGCTTAAGAAGCGGGTCCCCGAACACTGAAGCTTTCTTT. Translated, it gives CASSLRSGSPNTEAFF. This chain connects TRBV5-8 to TRBJ1-1; D gene unclear. CDR1 and CDR2 (germline): SGHTS, YDEGEE. Between the trimmed V and J ends, which lost 2 bases and 1 base, there was a span of 15 bases. The CDR3 sequence is 16 residues long.

The chain has TRBV19 and TRBJ1-4, with 11 bases identical to TRBD1. With V trimmed by 3 bases and J by 7 bases, 4 bases remained unmatched. The germline gives CDR1 LNHDA, CDR2 SQIVND (reference sequence). This CDR3 is built from 15 residues. CDR3 in DNA: TGTGCCAGTAGTATCCGGGGACAGGGGGGTGAAAAACTGTTTTTT. It codes for CASSIRGQGGEKLFF.